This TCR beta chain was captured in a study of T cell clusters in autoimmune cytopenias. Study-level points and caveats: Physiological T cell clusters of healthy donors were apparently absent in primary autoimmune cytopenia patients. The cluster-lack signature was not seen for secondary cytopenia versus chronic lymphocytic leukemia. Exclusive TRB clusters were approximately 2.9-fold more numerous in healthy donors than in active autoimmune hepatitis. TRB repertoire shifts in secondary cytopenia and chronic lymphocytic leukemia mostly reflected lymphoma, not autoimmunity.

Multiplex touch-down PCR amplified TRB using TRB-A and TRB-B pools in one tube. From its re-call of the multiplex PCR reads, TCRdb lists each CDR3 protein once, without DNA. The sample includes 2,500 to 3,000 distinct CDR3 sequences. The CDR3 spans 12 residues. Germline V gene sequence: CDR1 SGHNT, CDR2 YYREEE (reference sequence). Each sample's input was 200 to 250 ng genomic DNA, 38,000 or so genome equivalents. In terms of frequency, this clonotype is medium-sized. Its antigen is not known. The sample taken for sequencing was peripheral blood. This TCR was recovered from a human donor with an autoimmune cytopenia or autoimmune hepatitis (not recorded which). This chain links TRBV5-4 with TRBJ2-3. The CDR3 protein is CASSLEADTQYF. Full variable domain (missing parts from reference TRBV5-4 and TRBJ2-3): ETGVTQSPTHLIKTRGQQVTLRCSSQSGHNTVSWYQQALGQGPQFIFQYYREEENGRGNFPPRFSGLQFPNYSSELNVNALELDDSALYLCASSLEADTQYFGPGTRLTVL.